A selection of T cell receptor beta chains follows, all from one sample in a study of T cell responses to AZD1222 COVID-19 vaccine. Sequencing used immunoSEQ multiplex PCR; TCRdb keeps in-frame clones, though not all of them. The table lists roughly 150,000 clones, about nine tenths of them singletons. Specimen: peripheral blood, collected on day 0 of AZD1222 vaccination. These receptors were taken from an adult in good health. Both conserved end residues are part of each CDR3. The D gene is left open where the match is weak. Size values are once, few and many counts, or a class for expanded clones, and some rows have none.

D: NA
size: NA
V: TRBV3-1/TRBV3-2
J: TRBJ1-5
length: 13
CDR3: CASSHGGHQPQHF
DNA: TGTGCCAGCAGCCACGGGGGGCACCAGCCCCAGCATTTT

D: NA
size: once
V: TRBV24-1
J: TRBJ1-5
length: 14
CDR3: CATSDLQTGQPQHF
DNA: TGTGCCACCAGTGATTTACAAACAGGGCAGCCCCAGCATTTT

D: NA
size: NA
V: TRBV18
J: TRBJ1-2
length: 17
CDR3: CASSPGIKQGVSYGYTF
DNA: TGTGCCAGCTCACCAGGGATAAAACAGGGAGTCAGCTATGGCTACACCTTC

D: NA
size: NA
V: TRBV2
J: TRBJ1-2
length: 14
CDR3: CASSEEGLAYGYTF
DNA: TGTGCCAGCAGTGAGGAGGGGTTAGCCTATGGCTACACCTTC

D: NA
size: NA
V: TRBV6-5
J: TRBJ2-1
length: 12
CDR3: CASSSRGDEQFF
DNA: TGTGCCAGCAGTTCCAGGGGAGATGAGCAGTTCTTC

D: NA
size: NA
V: TRBV11-2
J: TRBJ2-3
length: 12
CDR3: CASSGGTDTQYF
DNA: TGTGCCAGCAGCGGGGGTACAGATACGCAGTATTTT

D: NA
size: NA
V: TRBV28
J: TRBJ1-1
length: 13
CDR3: CASRSSKDPEAFF
DNA: TGTGCCAGCCGAAGTTCCAAGGACCCTGAAGCTTTCTTT

D: NA
size: NA
V: TRBV28
J: TRBJ1-6
length: 16
CDR3: CASSLRSSSYNSPLHF
DNA: TGTGCCAGCAGCCTGCGTAGTAGCTCCTATAATTCACCCCTCCACTTT

D: NA
size: NA
V: TRBV3-1/TRBV3-2
J: TRBJ1-3
length: 15
CDR3: CASSQGGLNGNTIYF
DNA: TGTGCCAGCAGCCAAGGGGGGCTTAATGGAAACACCATATATTTT

D: TRBD1
size: NA
V: TRBV6-2/TRBV6-3
J: TRBJ1-3
length: 18
CDR3: CASSSKQGQEFNGNTIYF
DNA: TGTGCCAGCAGTTCAAAACAAGGACAGGAGTTCAACGGGAACACCATATATTTT

D: TRBD1
size: NA
V: TRBV5-1
J: TRBJ2-7
length: 15
CDR3: CASSPDRDRGPRQYF
DNA: TGCGCCAGCAGCCCAGACCGGGACAGGGGGCCTAGGCAGTACTTC

D: TRBD2
size: NA
V: TRBV2
J: TRBJ2-1
length: 18
CDR3: CASSERTSAHSSYNEQFF
DNA: TGTGCCAGCAGTGAAAGGACTAGCGCCCATAGCTCCTACAATGAGCAGTTCTTC

D: NA
size: NA
V: TRBV6-5
J: TRBJ1-1
length: 13
CDR3: CASSLTGGTEAFF
DNA: TGTGCCAGCAGCTTGACAGGTGGTACTGAAGCTTTCTTT

D: NA
size: NA
V: TRBV6-2/TRBV6-3
J: TRBJ1-2
length: 13
CDR3: CASSPDSNYGYTF
DNA: TGTGCCAGCAGCCCCGACAGCAACTATGGCTACACCTTC

D: TRBD2
size: NA
V: TRBV2
J: TRBJ2-2
length: 17
CDR3: CASSRSSGRASTGELFF
DNA: TGTGCCAGCAGTCGCTCTAGCGGGAGGGCCTCGACCGGGGAGCTGTTTTTT

D: TRBD2
size: NA
V: TRBV19
J: TRBJ2-1
length: 16
CDR3: CASSASGLAGVYEQFF
DNA: TGTGCCAGTAGTGCCTCGGGACTAGCGGGAGTCTATGAGCAGTTCTTC

D: TRBD2
size: NA
V: TRBV2
J: TRBJ2-3
length: 16
CDR3: CASSWTSGSITDTQYF
DNA: TGTGCCAGCAGCTGGACTAGCGGGAGCATCACAGATACGCAGTATTTT

D: NA
size: once
V: TRBV24-1
J: TRBJ1-2
length: 16
CDR3: CATSDPQAKANYGYTF
DNA: TGTGCCACCAGTGACCCCCAGGCTAAAGCTAACTATGGCTACACCTTC

D: TRBD2
size: NA
V: TRBV5-4
J: TRBJ2-7
length: 16
CDR3: CASSRIAGGSSYEQYF
DNA: TGTGCCAGCAGCCGGATAGCGGGAGGCTCCTCCTACGAGCAGTACTTC

D: TRBD2
size: NA
V: TRBV19
J: TRBJ2-1
length: 18
CDR3: CASSTLAGGPSSYNEQFF
DNA: TGTGCCAGTAGTACCTTAGCGGGAGGGCCGAGCTCCTACAATGAGCAGTTCTTC

D: NA
size: NA
V: TRBV20-1
J: TRBJ2-5
length: 13
CDR3: CSASVGATETQYF
DNA: TGCAGTGCTAGTGTGGGAGCTACCGAGACCCAGTACTTC